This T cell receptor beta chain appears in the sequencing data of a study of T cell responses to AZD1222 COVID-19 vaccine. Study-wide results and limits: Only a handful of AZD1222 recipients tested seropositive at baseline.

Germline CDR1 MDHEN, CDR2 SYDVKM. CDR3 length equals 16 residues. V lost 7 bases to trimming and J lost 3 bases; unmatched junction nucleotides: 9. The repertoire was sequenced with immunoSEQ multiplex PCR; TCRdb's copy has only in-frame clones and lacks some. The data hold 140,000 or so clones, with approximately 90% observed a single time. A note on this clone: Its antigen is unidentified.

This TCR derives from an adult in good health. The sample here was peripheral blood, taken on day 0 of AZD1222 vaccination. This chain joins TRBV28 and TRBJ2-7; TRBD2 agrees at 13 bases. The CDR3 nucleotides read TGTGCCAGCACCTATAACGGACTAGCGGGAGTCTACGAGCAGTACTTC. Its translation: CASTYNGLAGVYEQYF.